Listed below are T cell receptor beta chains from one sample, sequenced in a study of early T cells in non-severe SARS-CoV-2 infection. TCRdb reanalysed the 5' RACE reads using MiXCR and keeps one entry per CDR3 protein. The sample lists approximately 30,000 distinct CDR3 sequences, roughly 6.6% occurring once. Sequencing was performed on whole blood. These receptors came from an adult who was a healthcare worker with PCR-confirmed SARS-CoV-2 infection or an uninfected control (not recorded which). CDR3s include the opening cysteine and the closing phenylalanine or tryptophan. The order of the fields is V gene, D gene, J gene, clone size, CDR3 DNA, CDR3 protein. A D gene is named only where the DNA matches it firmly. The size field is filled for only some rows; it gives once, few, many or a size class.

TRBV15,NA,TRBJ2-7,many,TGTGCCACCAGCGTCGAACAGGGAAAGAACGAGCAGTACTTC,CATSVEQGKNEQYF
TRBV4-1,NA,TRBJ1-5,many,TGCGCCAGCAGCCAACCCCAGCATTTT,CASSQPQHF
TRBV7-9,TRBD2,TRBJ2-1,NA,TGTGCCAGCGGCCTTCTGGGGACTAGCGTTGACAATGAGCAGTTCTTC,CASGLLGTSVDNEQFF
TRBV25-1,NA,TRBJ1-1,many,TGTGCCAGCAGTGGGAGTGGTCGGGGGAACACTGAAGCTTTCTTT,CASSGSGRGNTEAFF
TRBV11-2,TRBD2,TRBJ2-1,NA,TGTGCCAGCAGCTCCCGAGGGACTAGCGGGAACAATGAGCAGTTCTTC,CASSSRGTSGNNEQFF
TRBV10-3,NA,TRBJ1-1,many,TGTGCCATCAGGGCGGAAACGGCGCGCACTGAAGCTTTCTTT,CAIRAETARTEAFF
TRBV10-3,TRBD2,TRBJ2-1,NA,TGTGCCATCAGTGAGCCCTCCCTAGCGGGGGCCTACAATGAGCAGTTCTTC,CAISEPSLAGAYNEQFF
TRBV5-6,NA,TRBJ2-5,many,TGTGCCAGCAGCTTGGTTTTTGTGGACACCCAAGAGACCCAGTACTTC,CASSLVFVDTQETQYF
TRBV2,NA,TRBJ1-2,many,TGTGCCAGCTCCCGGTCCCCATATGGCTACACCTTC,CASSRSPYGYTF
TRBV20-1,TRBD1,TRBJ2-7,NA,TGCGGTGCTAGAGCACCGGGACAGAATTACGAGCAATACTTC,CGARAPGQNYEQYF
TRBV3-1,NA,TRBJ2-1,many,TGTGCCAGCAGCCAAGATGGGGCTTGGAGCCATGAGCAGTTCTTC,CASSQDGAWSHEQFF
TRBV12-3/TRBV12-4,NA,TRBJ2-4,many,TGTGCCAGCAGTTTGGAGCAGGGGGCCAAAAACATTCAGTACTTC,CASSLEQGAKNIQYF
TRBV6-5,NA,TRBJ1-1,many,TGTGCCAGCACCACGTGGGGGGGCGACACTGAAGCTTTCTTT,CASTTWGGDTEAFF
TRBV11-2,NA,TRBJ2-5,many,TGTGCCAGCAGCACCCGACCCACACAAGAGACCCAGTACTTC,CASSTRPTQETQYF
TRBV24-1,NA,TRBJ2-3,many,TGTGCCACCAGTGGCGGGGCAGCCTCTAACACAGATACGCAGTATTTT,CATSGGAASNTDTQYF
TRBV10-2,NA,TRBJ1-5,many,TGCGCCAGCACCTCCTCCGACGGAAGCAATCAGCCCCAGCATTTT,CASTSSDGSNQPQHF
TRBV5-1,TRBD1,TRBJ2-7,few,TGCGCCAGCAGCGACGGGACAGGCCCTATCTACGAGCAGTACTTC,CASSDGTGPIYEQYF
TRBV19,NA,TRBJ2-7,many,TGTGCCAGTAGCCTCCCCCCGGGTGGTTTTAACCACGAGCAGTACTTC,CASSLPPGGFNHEQYF
TRBV28,NA,TRBJ1-1,once,TGTGCCAGCAGTTGGAGATCTGAAGCTTTCTTT,CASSWRSEAFF
TRBV12-3/TRBV12-4,NA,TRBJ2-1,many,TGTGCCAGCAGTTTAATCTATGAGCAGTTCTTC,CASSLIYEQFF
TRBV5-1,TRBD2,TRBJ2-2,many,TGCGCCAGCAGCTTGGGACTAGCGGAAGGTGGGGAGCTGTTTTTT,CASSLGLAEGGELFF
TRBV7-7,NA,TRBJ2-2,NA,TGTGCTAGCAGCTTAACCAGGGGTCCCGGGGAGCTGTTTTTT,CASSLTRGPGELFF
TRBV7-6,TRBD2,TRBJ2-5,few,TGTGCCAGCAGCCTCACTAGCGGGGGGGTTTCGGAGACCCAGTACTTC,CASSLTSGGVSETQYF
TRBV7-2,TRBD1,TRBJ2-1,many,TGTGCCAGCAGCTTAGGGCAGGGGGCCTACAATGAGCAGTTCTTC,CASSLGQGAYNEQFF
TRBV30,NA,TRBJ2-1,many,TGTGCCTGGACACCTACGGCTCGCCGCCACTACAATGAGCAGTTCTTC,CAWTPTARRHYNEQFF
TRBV10-3,NA,TRBJ2-1,many,TGTGCCATCAGTGACTCAGCGGATGAGCAGTTCTTC,CAISDSADEQFF
TRBV10-3,NA,TRBJ2-5,NA,TGTGCCATCAGTGAGTCAAGGACACCCCCGGGAGAGACCCAGTACTTC,CAISESRTPPGETQYF
TRBV4-3,NA,TRBJ2-5,many,TGCGCCAGCAGCCAAGGTCAGGGACGCCTGCAAGAGACCCAGTACTTC,CASSQGQGRLQETQYF
TRBV7-7,NA,TRBJ2-2,many,TGTGCTAGCAGCTCTGAGCAGGGGGAGCTGTTTTTT,CASSSEQGELFF
TRBV3-1,NA,TRBJ2-1,many,TGTGCCAGCAGCCAGGACCAAAGGAGGCTGTTCTTC,CASSQDQRRLFF
TRBV11-2,TRBD2,TRBJ2-1,many,TGTGCCAGCAGCCCCGCCAGGACTAGCGGGAGGGCCACTGAGCAGTTCTTC,CASSPARTSGRATEQFF
TRBV2,NA,TRBJ2-1,many,TGTGCCAGCAGTGCCCCCTTTAGGAATGAGCAGTTCTTC,CASSAPFRNEQFF
TRBV20-1,TRBD2,TRBJ2-5,NA,TGCAGTGCCAGACTAGCGGGGCAAGAGACCCAGTACTTC,CSARLAGQETQYF
TRBV5-6,NA,TRBJ1-1,many,TGTGCCAGCAGCCTGGGACCTACACGGACTGAAGCTTTCTTT,CASSLGPTRTEAFF
TRBV29-1,TRBD2,TRBJ2-3,NA,TGCAGCGTCCCCGGGACTAGCGGGGCCCGCACAGATACGCAGTATTTT,CSVPGTSGARTDTQYF
TRBV7-9,TRBD2,TRBJ2-3,many,TGTGCCAGCAGCCCCTCGAGGCTAGCGGACACAGATACGCAGTATTTT,CASSPSRLADTDTQYF
TRBV7-3,NA,TRBJ2-2,NA,TGTGCCAGCAGCTTACTTCCCGGGGAGCTGTTTTTT,CASSLLPGELFF
TRBV6-2/TRBV6-3,NA,TRBJ1-2,many,TGTGCCAGCAGTTCGACAGGTTTCTATGGCTACACCTTC,CASSSTGFYGYTF
TRBV5-5,NA,TRBJ1-4,many,TGTGCCAGCAGCTTTGGGGCAACTAATGAAAAACTGTTTTTT,CASSFGATNEKLFF
TRBV13,TRBD1,TRBJ1-2,many,TGTGCCAGCAGCTACACGACAGGGCGATATGGCTACACCTTC,CASSYTTGRYGYTF
TRBV27,TRBD1,TRBJ2-2,many,TGTGCCAGCAGTCTACAGGGGGTGAACACCGGGGAGCTGTTTTTT,CASSLQGVNTGELFF
TRBV9,NA,TRBJ2-3,many,TGTGCCAGCAGCGTATACCAAGGATCCCATACGCAGTATTTT,CASSVYQGSHTQYF
TRBV5-4,NA,TRBJ1-1,few,TGTGCCAGCAGCTTGGACTTGAACACTGAAGCTTTCTTT,CASSLDLNTEAFF
TRBV11-2,TRBD2,TRBJ2-1,many,TGTGCCAGCAGCACTGAACGGGAGGAGGGACTACAAAATGAGCAGTTCTTC,CASSTEREEGLQNEQFF
TRBV13,NA,TRBJ2-1,many,TGTGCCAGCAGCTTTCCCCCAAGGGGCAAGGAGCAGTTCTTC,CASSFPPRGKEQFF
TRBV5-6,NA,TRBJ2-7,many,TGTGCCAGCAGCTTGTCCTTGGCGCCGGGCGAGCAGTACTTC,CASSLSLAPGEQYF
TRBV19,TRBD2,TRBJ2-2,many,TGTGCCAGTAGCTACGGGGGGACCGGGGAGCTGTTTTTT,CASSYGGTGELFF
TRBV20-1,NA,TRBJ1-1,many,TGCAGTGCCAGAGGATGGGCGGGGACTGAAGCTTTCTTT,CSARGWAGTEAFF